This TCR beta chain was sequenced during a study of control samples from healthy donors and cancer patients (TCRdb year 2020). Trimmed from V: 5 bases; trimmed from J: 6 bases; junction bases lacking a gene match: 13. The germline V gene provides CDR1 SGHVS and CDR2 FNYEAQ. The CDR3 has 15 amino acids, counting the end cysteine and phenylalanine. The kept DNA is CDR3 alone, 45 bases in frame from the first base. A single count supports this clone. This receptor's antigen is unknown. Base quality data are lacking; no much larger clone is found one base away. The library was prepared using the immunoSEQ multiplex PCR assay. Not all clones reach the TCRdb copy of this immuneACCESS table, which keeps in-frame sequences only. Checked studies attribute under half of the gap to unresolved V genes and leave the rest unexplained. This sample holds approximately 130,000 clones; about nine tenths were observed only once. Jointly, the top ten make up over 7.5% of the sample.

Here the chain combines TRBV7-6 and TRBJ2-7; 7 bases in the junction line up with TRBD2. This sequence was found in a man between 35 and 55 years old in good health. What was sequenced was blood. Read as DNA, the sequence is TGTGCCAGCAGCCCTCCGGGGGGATCAGTCAGCGAGCAGTACTTC. This sequence encodes CASSPPGGSVSEQYF. When the CDR3 is completed using the reference TRBV7-6 and TRBJ2-7 genes on either side, the full variable domain is GAGVSQSPRYKVTKRGQDVALRCDPISGHVSLYWYRQALGQGPEFLTYFNYEAQQDKSGLPNDRFSAERPEGSISTLTIQRTEQRDSAMYRCASSPPGGSVSEQYFGPGTRLTVT.